The rows below give T cell receptor beta chains drawn from one sample of a study of blood T cell repertoires in COVID-19. Sequenced by immunoSEQ multiplex PCR; TCRdb stores in-frame clones only, minus some. The table shows some 240,000 clones, with roughly 88% occurring only once. The sequencing sample was made of peripheral blood. All receptors come from a woman aged 35 to 49 who had recovered from COVID-19. CDR3s leave out the opening cysteine and the closing phenylalanine or tryptophan. D genes are given only for firm matches.

v_gene	d_gene	CDR3aa
TRBV7-8	TRBD1	ASSYSGQGAYEQY
TRBV6-2/TRBV6-3	-	ASSYSARMNTEAF
TRBV3-1/TRBV3-2	-	ASSQGRRGPHNEQF
TRBV10-3	-	AISESIQGQPQH
TRBV7-2	-	ASSSFNGYEQY
TRBV6-2/TRBV6-3	TRBD1	ASSHWGQGIRGYT
TRBV2	-	ASSVGNGGPPN
TRBV6-5	TRBD2	ASSHGRDRTDTQY
TRBV7-2	TRBD1	ASSARQGAAQH
TRBV29-1	-	SAPTGGGGYNEQF
TRBV7-9	TRBD1	ASSSGQGTTDTQY
TRBV6-5	TRBD2	ASSSPSGVSSYEQY
TRBV7-8	-	ASSWTSRTYEQY
TRBV4-1	-	ASGETATYEQY
TRBV3-1/TRBV3-2	-	ASSQDMGGVDTQY
TRBV29-1	TRBD1	SVVQGSDEQY
TRBV7-9	-	ASGGGFGNQPQH
TRBV4-3	TRBD1	ASSQDVFGTGMGQPQH
TRBV5-8	-	ASSLWIAGLETQY
TRBV7-9	TRBD1	ASSLHRDSLLNTEAF
TRBV28	TRBD1	ASSTGGPPSGANVLT
TRBV10-3	-	AISESTRAGMNTEAF